This TCR beta chain was sequenced for a study of resident and recirculating memory T cells in vitiligo. Across the study: Each patient gave two lesional and two nonlesional epidermal shave biopsies, plus PBMCs. Points from the study as a whole: Vitiligo lesions lacked a unique dominant clone, and clonality varied.

Note on this clone: Its antigen is unidentified.

Trimming removed 0 bases from V and 3 bases from J, with 3 bases in between. Germline loops: CDR1 MNHEY, CDR2 SVGAGI. This CDR3 has 13 amino acids. No change in lesions over the prior 6 months defined stable disease. Data came from immunoSEQ multiplex PCR; TCRdb stores just in-frame clones and leaves some out. The data show some 70,000 clones, approximately 90% seen once. This TCR came from a male donor with vitiligo. The specimen was blood. The chain uses TRBV6-5 and TRBJ1-5; D uncertain. The DNA of the CDR3 is TGTGCCAGCAGTTACTCAGCCAATCAGCCCCAGCATTTT. Translation: CASSYSANQPQHF.